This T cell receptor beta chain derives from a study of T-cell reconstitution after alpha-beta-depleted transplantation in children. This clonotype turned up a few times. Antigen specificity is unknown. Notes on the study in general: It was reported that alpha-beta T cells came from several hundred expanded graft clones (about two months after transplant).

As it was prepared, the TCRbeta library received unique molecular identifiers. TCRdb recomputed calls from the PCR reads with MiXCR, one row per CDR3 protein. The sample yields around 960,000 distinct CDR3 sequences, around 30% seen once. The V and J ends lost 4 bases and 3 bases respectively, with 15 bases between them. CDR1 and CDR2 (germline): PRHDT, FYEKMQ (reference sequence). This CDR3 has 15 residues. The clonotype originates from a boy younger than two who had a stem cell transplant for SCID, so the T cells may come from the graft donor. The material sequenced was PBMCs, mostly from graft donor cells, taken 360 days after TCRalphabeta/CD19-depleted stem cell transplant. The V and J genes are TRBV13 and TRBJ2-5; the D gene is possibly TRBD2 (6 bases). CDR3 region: CASSSPRRREETQYF. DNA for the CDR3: TGTGCCAGCAGCTCACCCCGGCGGAGGGAAGAGACCCAGTACTTC.